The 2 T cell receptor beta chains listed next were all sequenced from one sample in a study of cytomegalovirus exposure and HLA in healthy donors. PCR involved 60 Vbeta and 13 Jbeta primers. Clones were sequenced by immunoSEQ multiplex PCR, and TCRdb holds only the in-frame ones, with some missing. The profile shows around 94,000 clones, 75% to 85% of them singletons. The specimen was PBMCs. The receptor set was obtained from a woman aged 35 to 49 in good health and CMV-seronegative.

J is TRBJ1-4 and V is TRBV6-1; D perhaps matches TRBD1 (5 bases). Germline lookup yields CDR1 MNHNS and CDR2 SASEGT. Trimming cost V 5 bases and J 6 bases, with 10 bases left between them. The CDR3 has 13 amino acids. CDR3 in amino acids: CASSQGLYEKLFF. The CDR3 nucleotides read TGTGCCAGCAGTCAGGGACTGTATGAAAAACTGTTTTTT.

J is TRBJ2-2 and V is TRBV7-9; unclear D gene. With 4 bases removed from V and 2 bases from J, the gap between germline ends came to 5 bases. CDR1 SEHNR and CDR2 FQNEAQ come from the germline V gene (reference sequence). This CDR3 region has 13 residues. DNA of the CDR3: TGTGCCAGCAGCTACACCAACACCGGGGAGCTGTTTTTT. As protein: CASSYTNTGELFF.